This passage covers 10 T cell receptor beta chains from one sample sequenced in a study of blood T cells in healthy people across ages. It was with a sample-barcoded 5' primer and a J-beta primer mix that a second PCR of about 6 to 12 cycles was run. TCRdb processed the 5' RACE reads anew with MiXCR; each CDR3 protein has one entry. The sample carries about 1.5 million distinct CDR3 sequences, about 42% recorded once. Sequenced sample: blood. The receptors stem from a young woman in good health.

The V call is TRBV20-1, the J call TRBJ1-5; D remains ambiguous. The V and J ends lost 4 bases and 3 bases respectively, with 19 bases between them. This CDR3 has 16 amino acids. Germline values: CDR1 DFQATT, CDR2 SNEGSKA (reference sequence). CDR3 loop: CSATPRLPQTNQPQHF. CDR3 bases: TGCAGTGCTACCCCCAGGTTACCACAAACCAATCAGCCCCAGCATTTT.

This clonotype was counted a single time. The chain employs TRBV28 and TRBJ2-1, with 12 bases aligning to TRBD2. This CDR3 region has 16 residues. The junction had 6 bases not matched to a gene; V was cut back by 4 bases and J by 5 bases. CDR1 and CDR2 (germline): MDHEN, SYDVKM. The CDR3 DNA follows: TGTGCCAGCAGTTCTCTAGCGGGAGGGTTCGACAATGAGCAGTTCTTC. The encoded protein is CASSSLAGGFDNEQFF.

The chain couples TRBV6-5 to TRBJ2-4, with 8 bases lining up with TRBD2. This CDR3 region has 16 residues. The V and J ends lost 6 bases and 0 bases, in that order; junction bases with no gene match: 7. Germline V gene sequence: CDR1 MNHEY, CDR2 SVGAGI. The DNA for the CDR3 is TGTGCCAGCAGGAAACTAGCGGAGGAAGCCAAAAACATTCAGTACTTC. Translation gives CASRKLAEEAKNIQYF.

In regard to this clonotype: The junction and the germline gene differ at one end; a read error may be behind it. V and J are TRBV12-3 or TRBV12-4 and TRBJ2-5; 9 bases are shared with TRBD1. The CDR3 runs to 15 residues. The CDR3 nucleotides are TGTACCAGCAGTTTACAGGGGGCTGGCCAAGAGACCCAGTACTTC. Its protein is CTSSLQGAGQETQYF.

This clonotype turned up a few times. The J gene is TRBJ2-5, the V gene TRBV5-1; D remains unclear. CDR1 is SGHRS, CDR2 YFSETQ, per germline. V shed 4 bases and J shed 5 bases, with 12 bases lying between them. The CDR3 extends over 13 amino acids. The CDR3 loop reads CASSVDARETQYF. CDR3 bases: TGCGCCAGCAGCGTGGATGCTAGGGAGACCCAGTACTTC.

The CDR3, as DNA: TGTGCCAGCAGCCCTAGCGGGAATAGCGGGAGCTTTGGCGAGACCCAGTACTTC. Protein: CASSPSGNSGSFGETQYF. V is TRBV11-2 and J is TRBJ2-5, with 9 bases lining up with TRBD2. This CDR3 is 18 amino acids long. Germline V gene data show CDR1 as SGHAT and CDR2 as FQNNGV. J lost 5 bases, V lost 5 bases, and 18 bases had no gene match.

With respect to this clonotype: A read error may account for a junction end that differs from germline. The rearrangement joins TRBV27 to TRBJ1-2; a weak D match, TRBD1 (6 bases). The CDR3 has 18 amino acids. Germline assignment: CDR1 MNHEY and CDR2 SMNVEV (reference sequence). The CDR3 is CASTNSGTTHYDNYGNTF. CDR3 nucleotides: TGTGCCAGCACTAACTCCGGGACAACCCACTACGACAACTATGGCAACACCTTC.

The chain is built from TRBV20-1 and TRBJ2-7; no firm D call. CDR1 is DFQATT and CDR2 is SNEGSKA in the germline V gene (reference sequence). The V end lost 1 base, the J end lost 3 bases, and 10 bases lay between the germline ends. This CDR3 spans 13 amino acids. This CDR3 is CSARVTPFYEQYF. In nucleotides, the CDR3 is TGCAGTGCTAGAGTGACACCTTTCTACGAGCAGTACTTC.

This clonotype was detected only a few times. The rearrangement joins TRBV10-3 to TRBJ2-1; D unresolved. V was cut by 8 bases and J by 0 bases, with 8 bases left in between. The CDR3 has 13 amino acids. Germline CDR1 ENHRY, CDR2 SYGVKD. CDR3 sequence reads: CAIQESSYNEQFF. The CDR3 DNA follows: TGTGCCATCCAGGAGAGCTCCTACAATGAGCAGTTCTTC.

The V call is TRBV20-1, the J call TRBJ2-1; 7 bases agree with TRBD2. This CDR3 spans 14 amino acids. Germline assignment: CDR1 DFQATT and CDR2 SNEGSKA (reference sequence). V trimming: 1 base; J trimming: 9 bases; junction bases outside the gene matches: 9. The CDR3 is CSARVGLAEGEQFF. CDR3 nucleotides: TGCAGTGCTAGAGTGGGTCTAGCGGAGGGTGAGCAGTTCTTC.